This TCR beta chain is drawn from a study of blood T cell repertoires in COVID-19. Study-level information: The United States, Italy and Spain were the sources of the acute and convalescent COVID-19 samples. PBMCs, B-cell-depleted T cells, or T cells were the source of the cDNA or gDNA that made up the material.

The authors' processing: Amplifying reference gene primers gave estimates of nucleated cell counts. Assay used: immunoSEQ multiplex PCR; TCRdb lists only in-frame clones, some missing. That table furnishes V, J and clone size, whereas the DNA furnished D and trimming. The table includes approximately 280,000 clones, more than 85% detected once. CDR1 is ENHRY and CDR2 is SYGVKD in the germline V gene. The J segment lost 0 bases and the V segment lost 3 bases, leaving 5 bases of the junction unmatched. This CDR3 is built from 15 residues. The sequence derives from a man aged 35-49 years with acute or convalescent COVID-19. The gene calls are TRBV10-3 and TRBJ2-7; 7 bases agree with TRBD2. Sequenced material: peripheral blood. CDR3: CAISDWAGDSYEQYF. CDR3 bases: TGTGCCATCAGTGATTGGGCGGGGGACTCCTACGAGCAGTACTTC.